The 22 T cell receptor beta chains below were found in one sample sequenced in a study of cytomegalovirus exposure and HLA in healthy donors. A multiplex PCR was run with 60 Vbeta primers and 13 Jbeta primers. Profiling relied on immunoSEQ multiplex PCR, and the TCRdb table lists in-frame clones only, not all of them. The top ten clones hold around 0.4% of a sample with approximately 210,000 clones, roughly 83% of them seen once. Sequenced input: PBMCs. The receptors stem from a male donor in good health and CMV-seropositive.

In this sample, this clone turned up a few times. This rearrangement joins TRBV5-5 to TRBJ1-1; D ambiguous. V shed 1 base and J shed 6 bases, with 10 bases lying between them. Germline-derived CDR1 and CDR2 are SGHKS and YYEKEE (reference sequence). The CDR3 runs to 13 residues. The CDR3: CASSLIAGSEAFF. The CDR3 DNA reads as TGTGCCAGCAGCTTGATTGCGGGATCTGAAGCTTTCTTT. Combining the CDR3 with reference TRBV5-5 and TRBJ1-1 gives the whole variable domain DAGVTQSPTHLIKTRGQQVTLRCSPISGHKSVSWYQQVLGQGPQFIFQYYEKEERGRGNFPDRFSARQFPNYSSELNVNALLLGDSALYLCASSLIAGSEAFFGQGTRLTVV.

The chain combines TRBV30 with TRBJ2-2; 8 bases line up with TRBD2. This CDR3 region has 17 residues. The germline CDR1 and CDR2 sequences are GTSNPN and SVGIG (reference sequence). J gave up 7 bases and V 3 bases, and 16 bases lay outside the gene matches. CDR3 loop: CAWSRPGLVGCSGELFF. The DNA for the CDR3 is TGTGCCTGGAGCCGACCGGGACTAGTGGGGTGTAGCGGGGAGCTGTTTTTT. The full variable domain, with the rest looked up from reference TRBV30 and TRBJ2-2, is SQTIHQWPATLVQPVGSPLSLECTVEGTSNPNLYWYRQAAGRGLQLLFYSVGIGQISSEVPQNLSASRPQDRQFILSSKKLLLSDSGFYLCAWSRPGLVGCSGELFFGEGSRLTVL.

The V and J genes are TRBV5-1 and TRBJ2-3; D unresolved. Germline V gene data show CDR1 as SGHRS and CDR2 as YFSETQ. Deletions cut 0 bases from V and 0 bases from J, with 14 bases between. CDR3 size: 17 residues. The CDR3 DNA sequence: TGCGCCAGCAGCTTGGGAGGCGTCGTCTCTAGCACAGATACGCAGTATTTT. Translation gives CASSLGGVVSSTDTQYF.

The chain joins TRBV14 to TRBJ1-3, with D perhaps matching TRBD1 (5 bases). Germline CDR1 reads SGHDN; CDR2 reads FVKESK. V lost 4 bases, J lost 2 bases, and 27 bases lay in between. The CDR3 is made up of 20 amino acids. CDR3 DNA sequence: TGTGCCAGCAGCCCCCGACAGAGGCAGGAACCGAACCCAACTGGAAACACCATATATTTT. Translating it yields CASSPRQRQEPNPTGNTIYF.

The chain has TRBV7-2 and TRBJ1-5; D is unclear. Germline V gene data show CDR1 as SGHTA and CDR2 as FQGNSA. The CDR3 is made up of 13 amino acids. V dropped 4 bases and J dropped 3 bases, with 7 bases sitting between them. CDR3 region: CASSSDYNQPQHF. CDR3 DNA: TGTGCCAGCAGCTCTGACTACAATCAGCCCCAGCATTTT. Full variable domain (remainder filled in from reference TRBV7-2 and TRBJ1-5): GAGVSQSPSNKVTEKGKDVELRCDPISGHTALYWYRQSLGQGLEFLIYFQGNSAPDKSGLPSDRFSAERTGGSVSTLTIQRTQQEDSAVYLCASSSDYNQPQHFGDGTRLSIL.

The table lists this clone with a few counts. The chain joins TRBV18 to TRBJ1-6; D remains unclear. CDR3 size: 14 residues. Germline V gene sequence: CDR1 KGHSH, CDR2 LQKENI. V lost 5 bases and J 6 bases, leaving 11 bases between the germline ends. CDR3 DNA sequence: TGTGCCAGCTCATCGATGGGCGTTAATTCACCCCTCCACTTT. Its protein product is CASSSMGVNSPLHF.

The chain carries TRBV7-9 and TRBJ1-1; no definite D call. Germline CDR1 is SEHNR and CDR2 is FQNEAQ (reference sequence). CDR3 length: 15 residues. V dropped 11 bases and J dropped 6 bases, with 25 bases sitting between them. In DNA, the CDR3 is TGTGCCGGGGAGGACCTTCCCGACCGCGAACCTGAAGCTTTCTTT. Protein product: CAGEDLPDREPEAFF. Drawing the rest from reference TRBV7-9 and TRBJ1-1, the complete variable domain is DTGVSQNPRHKITKRGQNVTFRCDPISEHNRLYWYRQTLGQGPEFLTYFQNEAQLEKSRLLSDRFSAERPKGSFSTLEIQRTEQGDSAMYLCAGEDLPDREPEAFFGQGTRLTVV.

This clone appeared a single time. The chain uses TRBV6-6 and TRBJ1-2; no reliable D call. Germline V gene sequence: CDR1 MNHNY, CDR2 SVGAGI (reference sequence). The CDR3 covers 14 residues. The germline V and J ends were trimmed by 7 bases and 4 bases, with 16 bases remaining between them. In nucleotides, the CDR3 is TGTGCCAGCAACACCCGGGGTATCAGCTATGGCTACACCTTC. Translated: CASNTRGISYGYTF.

The CDR3 sequence: CASSLFSGRAPTDTQYF. The CDR3, as DNA: TGTGCCAGCAGCTTATTTAGCGGGAGAGCCCCCACAGATACGCAGTATTTT. The chain has TRBV7-9 and TRBJ2-3, with TRBD2 matching 9 bases. Germline lookup yields CDR1 SEHNR and CDR2 FQNEAQ (reference sequence). V gave up 2 bases and J gave up 2 bases; unmatched junction bases: 8. This CDR3 comprises 17 residues.

The chain has TRBV18 and TRBJ1-1, with D possibly TRBD1 on 5 matching bases. This CDR3 contains 14 residues. Between the trimmed V and J ends, which lost 1 base and 5 bases, there was a span of 11 bases. CDR1 and CDR2 from the germline V gene are KGHSH and LQKENI. In DNA form, the CDR3 reads TGTGCCAGCTCACCACGGGGGGAAACAACTGAAGCTTTCTTT. Encoded protein: CASSPRGETTEAFF.

The V and J genes are TRBV5-1 and TRBJ2-1, with TRBD2 matching over 12 bases. Germline lookup yields CDR1 SGHRS and CDR2 YFSETQ. This CDR3 region has 17 residues. V trimming: 4 bases; J trimming: 6 bases; junction bases outside the gene matches: 11. In DNA form, the CDR3 reads TGCGCCAGCAGCCTGTCTCCTAGCGGGAGGGCCGGCAATGAGCAGTTCTTC. This translates into CASSLSPSGRAGNEQFF. The variable domain in full, completed from reference TRBV5-1 and TRBJ2-1, reads KAGVTQTPRYLIKTRGQQVTLSCSPISGHRSVSWYQQTPGQGLQFLFEYFSETQRNKGNFPGRFSGRQFSNSRSEMNVSTLELGDSALYLCASSLSPSGRAGNEQFFGPGTRLTVL.

V is TRBV11-1 and J is TRBJ2-1; D unresolved. Looked up from germline, CDR1 is SGHAT and CDR2 is FQDESV (reference sequence). CDR3 length: 15 amino acids. V was trimmed by 3 bases and J by 1 base, leaving 10 bases between them. This CDR3 reads CASSLSQDSYNEQFF. The DNA of the CDR3 is TGTGCCAGCAGCTTGTCCCAGGATTCCTACAATGAGCAGTTCTTC.

This clone was seen just once. The chain has TRBV7-2 and TRBJ2-7; 7 bases fit TRBD2. This CDR3 is built from 15 residues. Germline CDR1 is SGHTA and CDR2 is FQGNSA. Unmatched junction bases numbered 11, after V lost 4 bases and J lost 5 bases. The DNA for the CDR3 is TGTGCCAGCAGCTCCAATAGCGGGTGGAGGAACGAGCAGTACTTC. Its translation is CASSSNSGWRNEQYF.

This clone was observed a handful of times. V gene TRBV18 combines with J gene TRBJ1-1; D gene ambiguous. Germline V gene lookup returns CDR1 KGHSH and CDR2 LQKENI. The CDR3 is 13 residues long. Trimming cost V 4 bases and J 1 base, with 7 bases left between them. The CDR3 here is CASSRDKNTEAFF. The CDR3, as DNA: TGTGCCAGCTCACGTGACAAGAACACTGAAGCTTTCTTT.

This sequence joins TRBV30 and TRBJ1-1; tentative D call: TRBD1 (5 bases). With 2 bases removed from V and 5 bases from J, the gap between germline ends came to 15 bases. Germline CDR1 GTSNPN, CDR2 SVGIG (reference sequence). CDR3 length equals 14 residues. The CDR3 DNA follows: TGTGCCTGGAGTAAGGAGGGGAAGAGGACTGAAGCTTTCTTT. The encoded protein is CAWSKEGKRTEAFF.

J is TRBJ1-1 and V is TRBV5-1; 9 bases fit TRBD1. Trimming cost V 0 bases and J 4 bases; bases outside gene matches: 10. This CDR3 is 17 amino acids long. Germline CDR1 reads SGHRS; CDR2 reads YFSETQ. DNA for the CDR3: TGCGCCAGCAGCTTGGCTGCAACCGGGACAGGGCCCACTGAAGCTTTCTTT. It is translated as CASSLAATGTGPTEAFF. Full variable domain (rest looked up from reference TRBV5-1 and TRBJ1-1): KAGVTQTPRYLIKTRGQQVTLSCSPISGHRSVSWYQQTPGQGLQFLFEYFSETQRNKGNFPGRFSGRQFSNSRSEMNVSTLELGDSALYLCASSLAATGTGPTEAFFGQGTRLTVV.

This CDR3 is CASSLSSAQGGNVLTF. CDR3 nucleotides: TGCGCCAGCAGCTTGTCATCGGCGCAGGGTGGCAACGTCCTGACTTTC. The chain is built from TRBV5-1 and TRBJ2-6; perhaps TRBD1 as D (5 bases). V shed 1 base and J shed 9 bases, with 17 bases lying between them. Per the germline V gene, CDR1 is SGHRS and CDR2 is YFSETQ. CDR3 length: 16 residues.

The chain is built from TRBV4-1 and TRBJ2-7, with 9 bases matching TRBD1. Per germline, CDR1 MGHRA and CDR2 YSYEKL. V lost 1 base, J lost 5 bases, and 6 bases stayed unmatched. The CDR3 sequence is 15 residues long. The CDR3 DNA sequence: TGCGCCAGCAGCCAAGTGAGGGACAGGGTTCACGAGCAGTACTTC. This gives the protein CASSQVRDRVHEQYF.

This sequence joins TRBV7-8 and TRBJ2-2, with a possible D match to TRBD2 (7 bases). This CDR3 is 16 amino acids long. Trimming took off 2 bases at V and 7 bases at J, with 17 bases between the two ends. CDR1 and CDR2 (germline): SGHVS, FQNEAQ. For the CDR3, the DNA is TGTGCCAGCAGCTTATGGGGGGGGCCTTTGGACGGGGAGCTGTTTTTT. Translation: CASSLWGGPLDGELFF. Based on the CDR3 plus reference TRBV7-8 and TRBJ2-2, the full variable domain is GAGVSQSPRYKVAKRGQDVALRCDPISGHVSLFWYQQALGQGPEFLTYFQNEAQLDKSGLPSDRFFAERPEGSVSTLKIQRTQQEDSAVYLCASSLWGGPLDGELFFGEGSRLTVL.

V usage is TRBV28 and J usage is TRBJ2-1, with 8 bases aligning to TRBD2. Germline CDR1 reads MDHEN; CDR2 reads SYDVKM. The CDR3 consists of 18 residues. V shed 2 bases, J shed 0 bases, and the junction held 9 bases outside the gene matches. The CDR3 loop is CASSLGVTSGGSYNEQFF. The CDR3 DNA reads TGTGCCAGCAGTTTAGGGGTAACTAGCGGAGGCTCCTACAATGAGCAGTTCTTC.

The rearrangement uses TRBV6-5 and TRBJ2-7; 8 nucleotides align to TRBD2. Germline CDR1 and CDR2: MNHEY and SVGAGI. The CDR3 covers 11 residues. Trimming cost V 10 bases and J 6 bases; bases outside gene matches: 5. CDR3 region: CATSRGGEQYF. The DNA for the CDR3 is TGTGCCACCTCTCGGGGGGGCGAGCAGTACTTC.

This rearrangement joins TRBV7-2 to TRBJ2-5, with TRBD1 matching over 7 bases. From germline, CDR1 is SGHTA and CDR2 FQGNSA. The V gene end was trimmed by 5 bases and the J gene end by 0 bases; junction bases not matched to a gene: 6. The CDR3 contains 15 residues. Written as DNA, the CDR3 is TGTGCCAGCAGCCCAGGGACAGAGTACCAAGAGACCCAGTACTTC. This sequence encodes CASSPGTEYQETQYF.